Shown below are 11 T cell receptor beta chains from a single sample sequenced in a study of naive and memory T cell subsets. Two oligonucleotides, mixed equimolar, formed the beta constant-region primer covering TRBC1 and TRBC2. Each CDR3 protein gets one entry after TCRdb re-called the UMI-ligation and nested PCR reads with MiXCR. The sample records around 160,000 distinct CDR3 sequences, about a sixth being singletons. What was sequenced was naive CD4+ T cells from blood. The receptors shown here come from a human donor in good health.

This rearrangement joins TRBV7-2 to TRBJ1-2; D might be TRBD1 (5 bases). Per the germline V gene, CDR1 is SGHTA and CDR2 is FQGNSA. The length of the CDR3 is 18 residues. The V end lost 5 bases, the J end lost 0 bases, and 22 bases lay between the germline ends. The CDR3 coding sequence is TGTGCCAGCAGCCAGTATTATTCCGGGGGTGTAGCTAACTATGGCTACACCTTC. It codes for CASSQYYSGGVANYGYTF. Using reference TRBV7-2 and TRBJ1-2 for the parts outside the CDR3, the full variable domain is GAGVSQSPSNKVTEKGKDVELRCDPISGHTALYWYRQSLGQGLEFLIYFQGNSAPDKSGLPSDRFSAERTGGSVSTLTIQRTQQEDSAVYLCASSQYYSGGVANYGYTFGSGTRLTVV.

J is TRBJ2-7 and V is TRBV5-1; TRBD2 aligns across 7 bases. Germline trimming cut 2 bases from V and 5 bases from J; bases unmatched to any gene: 10. The germline V gene has CDR1 SGHRS and CDR2 YFSETQ. The CDR3 loop spans 15 amino acids. CDR3 region: CASSLEGGSSHEQYF. The CDR3 DNA is TGCGCCAGCAGCTTAGAGGGCGGGAGTAGCCACGAGCAGTACTTC.

The rearrangement links TRBV12-3 or TRBV12-4 to TRBJ1-1; TRBD1 is a possible D gene (6 bases). V gave up 5 bases and J gave up 5 bases, with 24 bases separating them. This CDR3 region has 17 residues. The DNA for the CDR3 is TGTGCCAGCAGTACATCCATTGACCAGGGGCGGTGGACTGAAGCTTTCTTT. This encodes CASSTSIDQGRWTEAFF.

The CDR3 spells CASSIPSGIVNEQFF. The CDR3 nucleotides read TGTGCCAGTAGTATCCCCTCCGGGATTGTGAATGAGCAGTTCTTC. This chain connects TRBV19 to TRBJ2-1; possibly TRBD2 for D (5 bases). Per germline, CDR1 LNHDA and CDR2 SQIVND (reference sequence). This CDR3 region has 15 residues. V dropped 3 bases and J dropped 7 bases, with 16 bases sitting between them. The full variable domain, with the rest looked up from reference TRBV19 and TRBJ2-1, is DGGITQSPKYLFRKEGQNVTLSCEQNLNHDAMYWYRQDPGQGLRLIYYSQIVNDFQKGDIAEGYSVSREKKESFPLTVTSAQKNPTAFYLCASSIPSGIVNEQFFGPGTRLTVL.

The V and J genes are TRBV28 and TRBJ2-7; no definite D call. V was cut by 1 base and J by 5 bases, with 6 bases left in between. Germline CDR1 and CDR2: MDHEN and SYDVKM. This CDR3 has 12 residues. CDR3 protein: CASSLSGHEQYF. In DNA, the CDR3 is TGTGCCAGCAGTTTATCGGGCCACGAGCAGTACTTC.

The table lists this clonotype with a few counts. This chain uses TRBV28 with TRBJ2-5; D remains ambiguous. Germline CDR1 reads MDHEN; CDR2 reads SYDVKM. Trimming removed 3 bases from V and 9 bases from J, with 8 bases in between. There are 11 residues in the CDR3. CDR3 sequence (DNA): TGTGCCAGCAGTTTGCGGACGGCCCAGTACTTC. This codes for CASSLRTAQYF. Full variable domain (remainder filled in from reference TRBV28 and TRBJ2-5): DVKVTQSSRYLVKRTGEKVFLECVQDMDHENMFWYRQDPGLGLRLIYFSYDVKMKEKGDIPEGYSVSREKKERFSLILESASTNQTSMYLCASSLRTAQYFGPGTRLLVL.

The chain combines TRBV23-1 with TRBJ2-1; D perhaps matches TRBD1 (6 bases). TRBV23-1 is assigned to the ORF class and has an uncertain function. The CDR3 is made up of 17 amino acids. V lost 4 bases, J lost 0 bases, and 16 bases lay in between. The DNA of the CDR3 is TGCGCCAGCAGTCTCACGACCCGGACAGACTCCTACAATGAGCAGTTCTTC. Translated, it gives CASSLTTRTDSYNEQFF.

This clonotype appeared a few times. V gene TRBV28 combines with J gene TRBJ1-5; D is unclear. Trimming cost V 5 bases and J 0 bases, with 26 bases left between them. CDR1 MDHEN and CDR2 SYDVKM come from the germline V gene. The CDR3 length is 20 residues. Here the CDR3 reads CASSPSRGPRGSSSNQPQHF. The CDR3 DNA is TGTGCCAGCAGTCCAAGTCGTGGGCCCCGTGGGTCATCTAGCAATCAGCCCCAGCATTTT.

The chain joins TRBV7-3 to TRBJ1-1; 7 bases fit TRBD1. CDR1 is SGHTA and CDR2 is FQGTGA in the germline V gene. This CDR3 spans 13 amino acids. V lost 5 bases, J lost 4 bases, and 4 bases stayed unmatched. Written as DNA, the CDR3 is TGTGCCAGCAGCACACGGACAGGCACTGAAGCTTTCTTT. The encoded protein is CASSTRTGTEAFF. The full variable domain, its missing parts supplied by reference TRBV7-3 and TRBJ1-1, is GAGVSQTPSNKVTEKGKYVELRCDPISGHTALYWYRQSLGQGPEFLIYFQGTGAADDSGLPNDRFFAVRPEGSVSTLKIQRTERGDSAVYLCASSTRTGTEAFFGQGTRLTVV.

The V gene is TRBV5-1, the J gene TRBJ1-1, with D possibly matching TRBD1 (5 bases). Germline V gene data show CDR1 as SGHRS and CDR2 as YFSETQ. This CDR3 is built from 15 residues. Trimming cost V 0 bases and J 1 base, with 10 bases left between them. CDR3 in amino acids: CASSLDQGKNTEAFF. The CDR3 DNA sequence: TGCGCCAGCAGCTTGGATCAGGGAAAGAACACTGAAGCTTTCTTT.

The chain employs TRBV5-1 and TRBJ1-1; maybe TRBD1 (5 bases). The CDR3 is 15 amino acids. Trimming removed 7 bases from V and 0 bases from J, with 16 bases in between. The germline CDR1 and CDR2 sequences are SGHRS and YFSETQ. DNA for the CDR3: TGCGCCAGCTCAAAGGCCCCGACAGTGAACACTGAAGCTTTCTTT. This translates into CASSKAPTVNTEAFF. The full variable domain, its missing parts supplied by reference TRBV5-1 and TRBJ1-1, is KAGVTQTPRYLIKTRGQQVTLSCSPISGHRSVSWYQQTPGQGLQFLFEYFSETQRNKGNFPGRFSGRQFSNSRSEMNVSTLELGDSALYLCASSKAPTVNTEAFFGQGTRLTVV.